These 2 T cell receptor beta chains were sequenced from one sample in a study of OX40 agonist ivuxolimab in advanced cancers. The receptor library was made with the immunoSEQ multiplex PCR assay. This is the immuneACCESS table as TCRdb keeps it, with only in-frame sequences that have V and J called. A part of the clones is gone; compared with another copy, unresolved V genes explain less than half, and the rest is unexplained. This sample lists around 90,000 clones; around 86% were detected once. The ten top clones hold more than 0.25% of the sample. This sample comprised CD4+ or CD8+ T cells sorted from blood, obtained in a trial of the OX40 agonist ivuxolimab. Every receptor here comes from an adult with an advanced solid tumor such as melanoma, head and neck, liver or kidney cancer.

The chain couples TRBV4-2 to TRBJ2-1, with 7 bases aligning to TRBD2. Germline trimming cut 3 bases from V and 5 bases from J; bases unmatched to any gene: 7. Germline-derived CDR1 and CDR2 are LGHNA and YNFKEQ. CDR3 length: 15 residues. CDR3 sequence reads: CASSHLRGENNEQFF. In DNA, the CDR3 is TGTGCCAGCAGCCACCTCCGGGGGGAGAACAATGAGCAGTTCTTC.

This chain links TRBV4-3 with TRBJ1-3; 10 positions match TRBD1. V trimming: 0 bases; J trimming: 2 bases; junction bases outside the gene matches: 7. The CDR3 totals 18 residues. Germline values: CDR1 LGHNA, CDR2 YSLEER. Here the CDR3 DNA reads TGCGCCAGCAGCCAAGATCCGCCCGGGACAGGGGCTGGAAACACCATATATTTT. This encodes CASSQDPPGTGAGNTIYF.